This T cell receptor beta chain was retrieved from a study of blood T cell repertoires in COVID-19. Trimming removed 4 bases from V and 5 bases from J; junction bases left unmatched: 4. This CDR3 spans 15 amino acids. From germline, CDR1 is SGHTA and CDR2 FQGNSA. In the original workflow: Nucleated cell counts were estimated from reference gene primer amplification. Some clones are missing from TCRdb's copy, which holds only in-frame ones; the method was immunoSEQ multiplex PCR. V, J and clone size derive from that table, while D and trimming were established from the DNA sequence. The repertoire holds about 300,000 clones, around nine tenths seen once, with approximately 4.2% in the top ten.

Sequencing input: peripheral blood. The chain recombines TRBV7-2 with TRBJ2-1; 11 bases align to TRBD2. This TCR came from a man aged 40-55 years with acute or convalescent COVID-19. CDR3 region: CASSSGLAVNNEQFF. For the CDR3, the DNA is TGTGCCAGCAGCTCGGGACTAGCGGTAAACAATGAGCAGTTCTTC.